This T cell receptor (beta chain) was observed in a study of T cell responses to AZD1222 COVID-19 vaccine. Whole-study results and caveats: Breadth and depth of Spike-specific TCRs rose after two AZD1222 doses. A reported finding is that nearly half of spike-specific TCRs target unmutated variant regions.

The repertoire was sequenced with immunoSEQ multiplex PCR; TCRdb's copy has only in-frame clones and lacks some. The sample lists about 150,000 clones, 70% to 90% occurring once. About this clone: What it recognizes is unknown.

V lost 3 bases to trimming and J lost 10 bases, with 7 bases between them. This CDR3 is built from 12 residues. CDR1 SGHVS and CDR2 FQNEAQ come from the germline V gene. This rearrangement joins TRBV7-8 to TRBJ1-6; possible D gene TRBD1, 5 bases. This receptor was taken from an adult in good health. The sample here was peripheral blood, taken on day 0 of AZD1222 vaccination. The CDR3 bases are TGTGCCAGCAGCTTTCAGGGATCACCCCTCCACTTT. This gives the protein CASSFQGSPLHF.